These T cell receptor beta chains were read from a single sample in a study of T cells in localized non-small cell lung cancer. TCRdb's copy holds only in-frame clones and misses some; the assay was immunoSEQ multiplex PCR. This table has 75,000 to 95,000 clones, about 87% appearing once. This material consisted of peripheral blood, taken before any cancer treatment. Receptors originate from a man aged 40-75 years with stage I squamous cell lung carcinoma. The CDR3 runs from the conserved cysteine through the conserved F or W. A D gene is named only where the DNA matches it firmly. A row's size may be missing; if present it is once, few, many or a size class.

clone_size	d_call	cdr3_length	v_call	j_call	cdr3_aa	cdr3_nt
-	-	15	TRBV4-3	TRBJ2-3	CASSQVGGPTDTQYF	TGCGCCAGCAGCCAAGTGGGGGGACCCACAGATACGCAGTATTTT
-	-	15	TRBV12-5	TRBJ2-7	CASGLVGTVSYEQYF	TGTGCTAGTGGTTTGGTAGGGACTGTTTCCTACGAGCAGTACTTC
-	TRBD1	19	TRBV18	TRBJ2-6	CASSQNEGRQGSGANVLTF	TGTGCCAGCTCTCAAAACGAGGGTAGACAGGGCTCTGGGGCCAACGTCCTGACTTTC
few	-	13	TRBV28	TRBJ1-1	CASSSSPLEEGFF	TGTGCCAGCAGCTCTTCGCCCCTCGAGGAGGGTTTCTTT
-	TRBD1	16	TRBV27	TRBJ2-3	CASRAGDRGWSDTQYF	TGTGCCAGCAGGGCGGGGGACAGGGGTTGGTCAGATACGCAGTATTTT
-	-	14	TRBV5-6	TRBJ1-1	CASSNRPGNTEAFF	TGTGCCAGCAGCAACCGTCCGGGGAACACTGAAGCTTTCTTT
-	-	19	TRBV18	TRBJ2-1	CASSPEDLSSHISYNEQFF	TGTGCCAGCTCACCAGAGGACCTATCTTCGCACATCTCCTACAATGAGCAGTTCTTC
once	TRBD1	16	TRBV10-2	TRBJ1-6	CASRPTGLSYNSPLHF	TGCGCCAGCAGACCGACAGGGCTCTCCTATAATTCACCCCTCCACTTT
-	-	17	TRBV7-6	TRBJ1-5	CASSLKGPPNSNQPQHF	TGTGCCAGCAGCTTAAAAGGCCCACCAAATAGCAATCAGCCCCAGCATTTT
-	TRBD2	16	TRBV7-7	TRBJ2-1	CASSPTRAGGLNEQFF	TGTGCCAGCAGCCCCACCCGAGCGGGGGGGCTCAATGAGCAGTTCTTC
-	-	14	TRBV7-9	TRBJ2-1	CASSLGGRNNEQFF	TGTGCCAGCAGCTTAGGGGGCAGGAACAATGAGCAGTTCTTC
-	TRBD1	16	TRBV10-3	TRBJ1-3	CAISSPGQSSGNTIYF	TGTGCCATCAGTTCTCCGGGACAGAGCTCTGGAAACACCATATATTTT
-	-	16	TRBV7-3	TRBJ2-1	CASSPGTRSTYNEQFF	TGTGCCAGCAGCCCGGGGACGCGCAGCACCTACAATGAGCAGTTCTTC
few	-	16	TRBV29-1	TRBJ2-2	CSVEELRGQLTGELFF	TGCAGCGTTGAAGAATTACGCGGACAGCTGACCGGGGAGCTGTTTTTT
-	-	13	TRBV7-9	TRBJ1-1	CASSRRDNTEAFF	TGTGCCAGCAGCCGAAGGGACAACACTGAAGCTTTCTTT
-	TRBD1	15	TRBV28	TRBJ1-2	CASSSGTAKNYGYTF	TGTGCCAGCAGTTCGGGGACAGCCAAGAACTATGGCTACACCTTC
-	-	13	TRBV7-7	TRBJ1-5	CASSPGEDQPQHF	TGTGCCAGCAGCCCAGGGGAGGATCAGCCCCAGCATTTT
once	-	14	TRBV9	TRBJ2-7	CASSVTTGWSEQYF	TGTGCCAGCAGCGTTACGACCGGGTGGTCGGAGCAGTACTTC
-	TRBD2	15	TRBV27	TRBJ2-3	CASSLARGGRNTQYF	TGTGCCAGCAGTTTGGCACGGGGGGGCCGCAATACGCAGTATTTT
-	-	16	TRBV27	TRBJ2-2	CASSPRWPGATGELFF	TGTGCCAGCAGTCCAAGGTGGCCAGGGGCCACCGGGGAGCTGTTTTTT
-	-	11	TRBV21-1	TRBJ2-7	CASSNGGEQYF	TGTGCCAGCAGCAACGGGGGGGAGCAGTACTTC
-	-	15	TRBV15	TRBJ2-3	CATSGRTTFTDTQYF	TGTGCCACCAGCGGGAGGACTACCTTCACAGATACGCAGTATTTT
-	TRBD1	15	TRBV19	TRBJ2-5	CASSPDRGVEETQYF	TGTGCCAGTAGTCCGGACAGGGGGGTAGAAGAGACCCAGTACTTC
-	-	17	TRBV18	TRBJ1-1	CASSPLSGLHVNTEAFF	TGTGCCAGCTCACCACTCTCCGGACTGCACGTAAACACTGAAGCTTTCTTT
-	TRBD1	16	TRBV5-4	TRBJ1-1	CASSLRGPRMNTEAFF	TGTGCCAGCAGCCTCAGGGGGCCCAGAATGAACACTGAAGCTTTCTTT
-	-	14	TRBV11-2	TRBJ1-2	CASSSGLINYGYTF	TGTGCCAGCAGCTCAGGACTGATTAACTATGGCTACACCTTC
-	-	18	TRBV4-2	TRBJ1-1	CASSQEGAGWEYGTEAFF	TGTGCCAGCAGCCAAGAGGGGGCAGGGTGGGAATATGGCACTGAAGCTTTCTTT
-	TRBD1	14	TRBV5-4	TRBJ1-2	CASSLGGEGLGYTF	TGTGCCAGCAGCTTAGGGGGCGAAGGGTTAGGCTACACCTTC
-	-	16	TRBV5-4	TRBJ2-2	CASSRPTGRNTGELFF	TGTGCCAGCAGCCGCCCGACGGGTCGGAACACCGGGGAGCTGTTTTTT
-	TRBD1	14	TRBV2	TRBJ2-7	CASSDQGQGYEQYF	TGTGCCAGCAGTGATCAAGGACAGGGTTACGAGCAGTACTTC
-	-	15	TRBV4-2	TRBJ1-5	CASSPQGNSNQPQHF	TGTGCCAGCAGCCCTCAGGGCAACAGCAATCAGCCCCAGCATTTT
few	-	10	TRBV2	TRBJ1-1	CASRNTEAFF	TGTGCCAGCAGAAACACTGAAGCTTTCTTT
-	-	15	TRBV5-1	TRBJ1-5	CASSLAPGGDQPQHF	TGCGCCAGCAGCTTGGCACCGGGCGGGGATCAGCCCCAGCATTTT
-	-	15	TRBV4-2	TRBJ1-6	CASSQDLSGKSPLHF	TGTGCCAGCAGCCAAGACCTTTCCGGGAAATCACCCCTCCACTTT
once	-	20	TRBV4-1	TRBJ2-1	CASSLFPRTTDLGSYNEQFF	TGCGCCAGCAGCCTCTTTCCGAGGACGACCGACCTCGGCTCCTACAATGAGCAGTTCTTC
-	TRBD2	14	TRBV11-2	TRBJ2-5	CASSTGGGHTTIYF	TGTGCCAGCAGCACGGGGGGGGGACACACCACAATTTACTTC
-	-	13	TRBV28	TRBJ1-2	CASSYDSLYGYTF	TGTGCCAGCAGCTATGACAGCCTCTACGGCTACACCTTC
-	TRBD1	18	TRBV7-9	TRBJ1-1	CASSLVAGGRGLDTEAFF	TGTGCCAGCAGCTTGGTAGCAGGGGGCAGGGGACTCGACACTGAAGCTTTCTTT
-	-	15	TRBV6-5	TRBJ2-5	CASSGMGVSQETQYF	TGTGCCAGCAGTGGTATGGGGGTTTCTCAAGAGACCCAGTACTTC
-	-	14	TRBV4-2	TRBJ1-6	CASSLQGTNSPLHF	TGTGCCAGCAGCCTCCAGGGGACTAATTCACCCCTCCACTTT
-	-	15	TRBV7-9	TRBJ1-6	CASSPQIGWNSPLHF	TGTGCCAGCAGCCCGCAAATAGGGTGGAATTCACCCCTCCACTTT
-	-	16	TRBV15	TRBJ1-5	CATSRDPTDTFGPQHF	TGTGCCACCAGCAGAGATCCTACAGACACTTTTGGGCCCCAGCATTTT
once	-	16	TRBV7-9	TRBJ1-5	CASSPGRGGGAQPQHF	TGTGCCAGCAGCCCCGGTAGGGGCGGGGGTGCTCAGCCCCAGCATTTT
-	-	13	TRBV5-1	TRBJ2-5	CASSLGERRDYYF	TGCGCCAGCAGCTTGGGGGAGCGACGGGATTACTACTTC
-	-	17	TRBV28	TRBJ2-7	CASRTALGGDIPYEQYF	TGTGCCAGCAGGACGGCCTTAGGGGGAGATATTCCCTACGAGCAGTACTTC
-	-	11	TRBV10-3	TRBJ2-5	CATQGEETQYF	TGTGCCACACAGGGAGAAGAGACCCAGTACTTC
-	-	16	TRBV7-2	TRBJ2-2	CASSLAMRGLAGELFF	TGTGCCAGCAGCTTAGCGATGAGGGGCCTTGCCGGGGAGCTGTTTTTT
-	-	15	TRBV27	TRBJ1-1	CASAHLQGRNTEAFF	TGTGCCAGCGCCCACCTTCAGGGGAGGAACACTGAAGCTTTCTTT
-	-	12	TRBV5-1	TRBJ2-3	CASSLEADTQYF	TGCGCCAGCAGCTTGGAGGCGGATACGCAGTATTTT
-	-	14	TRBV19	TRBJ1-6	CASKTRGGNSPLHF	TGTGCCAGTAAAACGAGGGGGGGAAATTCACCCCTCCACTTT
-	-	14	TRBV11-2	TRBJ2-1	CASSPASANNEQFF	TGTGCCAGCAGCCCAGCCTCGGCAAACAATGAGCAGTTCTTC
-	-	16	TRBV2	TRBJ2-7	CASRRTPDRDYYEQYF	TGTGCCAGCAGACGGACCCCTGACAGGGACTACTACGAGCAGTACTTC
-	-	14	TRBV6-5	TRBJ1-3	CASSPTGPGNTIYF	TGTGCCAGCAGCCCGACAGGACCTGGAAACACCATATATTTT
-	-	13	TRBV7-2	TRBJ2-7	CASSLVSGHEQYF	TGTGCCAGCAGCTTAGTGTCGGGCCACGAGCAGTACTTC
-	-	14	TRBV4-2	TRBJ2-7	CASSQGAGKYEQYF	TGTGCCAGCAGCCAAGGGGCAGGGAAGTACGAGCAGTACTTC
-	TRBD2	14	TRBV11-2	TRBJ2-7	CASSVGLAGVEQYF	TGTGCCAGCAGCGTGGGACTAGCGGGGGTCGAGCAGTACTTC
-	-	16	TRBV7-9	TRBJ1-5	CASSTGDTRGNQPQHF	TGTGCCAGCAGCACGGGGGACACCCGAGGCAATCAGCCCCAGCATTTT
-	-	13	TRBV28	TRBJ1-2	CASSLRQVGGYTF	TGTGCCAGCAGTTTAAGACAGGTTGGTGGCTACACCTTC
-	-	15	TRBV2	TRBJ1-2	CASSLTQGLDYGYTF	TGTGCCAGCAGTCTGACCCAGGGACTGGACTATGGCTACACCTTC
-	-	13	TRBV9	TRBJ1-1	CASSVDLNTEAFF	TGTGCCAGCAGCGTAGATCTCAACACTGAAGCTTTCTTT